This TCR beta chain is drawn from a study of blood T cells in healthy people across ages. The study, taken as a whole, reports: Donor CMV status was unknown, possibly confounding expanded clonotype changes. Naive T cell percentage and TCR beta diversity correlated strongly. PBMCs were not sorted, which prevented a conclusive comparison of naive versus antigen-experienced cells. TCR beta diversity, measured per million T cells, fell in a roughly linear way with age.

Germline CDR1 reads DFQATT; CDR2 reads SNEGSKA (reference sequence). With 3 bases removed from V and 10 bases from J, the gap between germline ends came to 16 bases. The CDR3 has 13 amino acids. A sample-barcoded 5' primer and a J-beta primer mix were used in a second PCR of roughly 6 to 12 cycles. Each CDR3 protein is one row after TCRdb ran MiXCR on the 5' RACE reads. This sample carries hundreds of thousands of distinct CDR3 sequences, about 30% of them seen once, and the ten largest clones take about 15%. As regards this clonotype: Antigen specificity is unknown. Possible read error: a much larger clone is one base away.

The source is a woman older than 75 in good health. This chain uses TRBV20-1 with TRBJ2-1; possibly TRBD2 for D (5 bases). Sequencing was done on a sample of blood. The CDR3 protein is CSASNGLDYEQFF. The CDR3 DNA is TGCAGTGCTAGTAACGGCCTCGACTACGAGCAGTTCTTC.